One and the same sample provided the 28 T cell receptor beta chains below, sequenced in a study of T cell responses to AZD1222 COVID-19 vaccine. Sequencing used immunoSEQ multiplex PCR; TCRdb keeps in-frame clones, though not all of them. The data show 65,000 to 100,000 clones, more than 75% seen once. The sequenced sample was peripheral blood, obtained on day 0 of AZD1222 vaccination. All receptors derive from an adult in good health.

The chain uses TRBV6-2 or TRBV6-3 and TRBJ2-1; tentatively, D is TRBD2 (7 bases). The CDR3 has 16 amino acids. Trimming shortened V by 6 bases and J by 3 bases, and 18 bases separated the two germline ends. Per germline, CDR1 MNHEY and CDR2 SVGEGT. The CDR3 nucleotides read TGTGCCAGCAGCTCCCGGGGGGCAGGAGACTACAATGAGCAGTTCTTC. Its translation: CASSSRGAGDYNEQFF.

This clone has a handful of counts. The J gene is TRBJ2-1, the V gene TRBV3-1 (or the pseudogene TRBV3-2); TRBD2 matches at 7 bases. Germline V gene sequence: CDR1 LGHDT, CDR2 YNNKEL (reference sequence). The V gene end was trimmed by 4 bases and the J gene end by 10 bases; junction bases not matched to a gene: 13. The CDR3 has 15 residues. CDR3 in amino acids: CASSPMGGGAQEQFF. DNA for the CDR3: TGTGCCAGCAGCCCAATGGGCGGGGGTGCGCAGGAGCAGTTCTTC.

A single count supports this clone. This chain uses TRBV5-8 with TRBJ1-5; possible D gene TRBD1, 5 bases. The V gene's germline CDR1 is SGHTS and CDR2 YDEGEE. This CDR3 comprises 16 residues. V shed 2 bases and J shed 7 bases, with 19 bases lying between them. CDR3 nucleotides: TGTGCCAGCAGCTTATGGGGAACGGACACCCACCAGCCCCAGCATTTT. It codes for CASSLWGTDTHQPQHF.

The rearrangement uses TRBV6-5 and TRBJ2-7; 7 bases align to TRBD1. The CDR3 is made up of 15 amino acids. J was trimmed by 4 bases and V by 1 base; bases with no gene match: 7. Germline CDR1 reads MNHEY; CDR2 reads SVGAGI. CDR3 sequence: CASSYFPGQRYEQYF. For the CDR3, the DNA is TGTGCCAGCAGTTACTTCCCGGGACAGCGATACGAGCAGTACTTC.

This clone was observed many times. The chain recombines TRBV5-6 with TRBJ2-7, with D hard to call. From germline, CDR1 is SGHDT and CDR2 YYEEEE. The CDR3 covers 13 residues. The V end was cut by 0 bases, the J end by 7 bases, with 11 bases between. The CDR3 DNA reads TGTGCCAGCAGCTTGGTGTCTCAATGGGAGCAGTACTTC. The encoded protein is CASSLVSQWEQYF.

In DNA form, the CDR3 reads TGTGCCAGCAGCCCTTCTAGCGGGGGGGCGAGGACCCAGTACTTC. This translates into CASSPSSGGARTQYF. The rearrangement uses TRBV27 and TRBJ2-5; 12 nucleotides agree with TRBD2. The CDR3 is 15 residues long. V was pared by 6 bases and J by 7 bases, with 9 bases of the junction left unmatched. CDR1 and CDR2 from the germline V gene are MNHEY and SMNVEV (reference sequence).

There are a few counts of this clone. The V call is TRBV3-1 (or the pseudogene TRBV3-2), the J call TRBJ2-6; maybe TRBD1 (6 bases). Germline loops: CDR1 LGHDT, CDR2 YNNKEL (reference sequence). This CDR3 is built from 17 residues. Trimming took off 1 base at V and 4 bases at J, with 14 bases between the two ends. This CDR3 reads CASSQGHTGSGANVLTF. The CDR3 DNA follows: TGTGCCAGCAGCCAAGGCCATACAGGGTCCGGGGCCAACGTCCTGACTTTC.

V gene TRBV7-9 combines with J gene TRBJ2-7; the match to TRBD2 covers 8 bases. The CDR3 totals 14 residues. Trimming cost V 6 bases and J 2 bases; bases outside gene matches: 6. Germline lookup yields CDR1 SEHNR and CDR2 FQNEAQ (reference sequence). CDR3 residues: CASRASGLAYEQYF. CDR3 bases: TGTGCCAGCAGGGCTAGCGGGCTAGCCTACGAGCAGTACTTC.

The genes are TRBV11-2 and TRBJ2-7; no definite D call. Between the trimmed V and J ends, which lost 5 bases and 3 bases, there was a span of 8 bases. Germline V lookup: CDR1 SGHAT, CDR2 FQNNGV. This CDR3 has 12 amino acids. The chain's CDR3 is CASSLTSYEQYF. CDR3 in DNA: TGTGCCAGCAGCCTAACGAGCTACGAGCAGTACTTC. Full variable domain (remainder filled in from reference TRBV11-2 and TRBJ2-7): EAGVAQSPRYKIIEKRQSVAFWCNPISGHATLYWYQQILGQGPKLLIQFQNNGVVDDSQLPKDRFSAERLKGVDSTLKIQPAKLEDSAVYLCASSLTSYEQYFGPGTRLTVT.

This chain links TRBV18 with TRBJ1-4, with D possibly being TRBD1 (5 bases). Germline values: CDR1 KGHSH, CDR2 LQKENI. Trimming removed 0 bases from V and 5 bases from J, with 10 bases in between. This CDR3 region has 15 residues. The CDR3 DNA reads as TGTGCCAGCTCACCACCGGGACTCTACAATGAAAAACTGTTTTTT. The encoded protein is CASSPPGLYNEKLFF.

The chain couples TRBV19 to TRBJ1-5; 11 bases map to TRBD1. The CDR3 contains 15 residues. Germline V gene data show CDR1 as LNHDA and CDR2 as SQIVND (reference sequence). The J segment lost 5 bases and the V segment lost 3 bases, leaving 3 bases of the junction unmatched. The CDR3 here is CASSIKDRGHQPQHF. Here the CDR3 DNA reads TGTGCCAGTAGTATTAAGGACAGGGGGCATCAGCCCCAGCATTTT.

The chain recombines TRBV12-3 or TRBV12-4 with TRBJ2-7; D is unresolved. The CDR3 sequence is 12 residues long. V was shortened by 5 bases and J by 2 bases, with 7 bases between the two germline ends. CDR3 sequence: CASSLGTYEQYF. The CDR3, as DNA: TGTGCCAGCAGTCTTGGGACCTACGAGCAGTACTTC.

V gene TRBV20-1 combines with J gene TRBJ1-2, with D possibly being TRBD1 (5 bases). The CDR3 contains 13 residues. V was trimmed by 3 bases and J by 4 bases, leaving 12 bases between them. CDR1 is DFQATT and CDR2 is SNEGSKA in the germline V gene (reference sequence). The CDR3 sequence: CSASKQGLYGYTF. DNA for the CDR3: TGCAGTGCTAGTAAGCAGGGACTCTATGGCTACACCTTC.

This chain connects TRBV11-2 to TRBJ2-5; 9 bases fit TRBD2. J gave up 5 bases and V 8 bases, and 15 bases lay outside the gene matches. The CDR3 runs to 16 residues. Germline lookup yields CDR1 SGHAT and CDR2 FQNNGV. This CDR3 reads CASLKGGTSLFETQYF. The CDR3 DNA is TGTGCCAGCCTCAAAGGCGGGACTAGCCTATTTGAGACCCAGTACTTC.

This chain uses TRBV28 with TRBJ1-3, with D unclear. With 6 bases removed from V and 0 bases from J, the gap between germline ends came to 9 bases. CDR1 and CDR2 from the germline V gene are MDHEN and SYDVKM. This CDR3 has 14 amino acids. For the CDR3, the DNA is TGTGCCAGCAGGGGTACAGTCTCTGGAAACACCATATATTTT. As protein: CASRGTVSGNTIYF.

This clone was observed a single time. The CDR3 DNA reads TGTGCCAGCAGCCCCAAGCGGGGTATGGAGTTCTTC. Encoded protein: CASSPKRGMEFF. The rearrangement links TRBV7-9 to TRBJ2-1, with TRBD2 matching 7 bases. Trimming removed 5 bases from V and 14 bases from J; junction bases left unmatched: 9. This CDR3 region has 12 residues. Germline V CDR1 and CDR2: SEHNR, FQNEAQ (reference sequence). Full variable domain (outside the CDR3, taken from reference TRBV7-9 and TRBJ2-1): DTGVSQNPRHKITKRGQNVTFRCDPISEHNRLYWYRQTLGQGPEFLTYFQNEAQLEKSRLLSDRFSAERPKGSFSTLEIQRTEQGDSAMYLCASSPKRGMEFFGPGTRLTVL.

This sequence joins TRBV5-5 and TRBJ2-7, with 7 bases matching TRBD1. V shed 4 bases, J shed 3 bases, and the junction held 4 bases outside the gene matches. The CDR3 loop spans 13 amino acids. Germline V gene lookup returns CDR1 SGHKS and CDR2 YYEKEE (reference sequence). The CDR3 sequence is CASSAYRGYEQYF. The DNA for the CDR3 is TGTGCCAGCAGCGCCTACAGGGGCTACGAGCAGTACTTC.

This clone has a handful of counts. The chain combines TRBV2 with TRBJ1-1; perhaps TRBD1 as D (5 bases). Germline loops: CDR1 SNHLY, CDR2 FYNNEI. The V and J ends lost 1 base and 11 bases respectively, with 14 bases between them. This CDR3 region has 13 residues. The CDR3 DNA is TGTGCCAGCAGTGAAGGGGGCCCGAGAGTGGCTTTCTTT. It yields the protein CASSEGGPRVAFF.

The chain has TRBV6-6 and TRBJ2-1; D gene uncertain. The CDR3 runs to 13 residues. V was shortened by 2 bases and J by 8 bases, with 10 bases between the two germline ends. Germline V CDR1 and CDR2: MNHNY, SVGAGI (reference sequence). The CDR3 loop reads CASSYVNGYEQFF. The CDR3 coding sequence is TGTGCCAGCAGTTACGTTAACGGCTATGAGCAGTTCTTC.

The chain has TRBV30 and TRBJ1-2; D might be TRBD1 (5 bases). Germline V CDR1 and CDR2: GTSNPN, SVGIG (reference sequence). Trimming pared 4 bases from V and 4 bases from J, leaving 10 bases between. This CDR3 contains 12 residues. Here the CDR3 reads CAWTAGLYGYTF. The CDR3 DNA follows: TGTGCCTGGACGGCAGGGCTCTATGGCTACACCTTC. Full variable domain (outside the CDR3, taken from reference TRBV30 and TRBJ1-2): SQTIHQWPATLVQPVGSPLSLECTVEGTSNPNLYWYRQAAGRGLQLLFYSVGIGQISSEVPQNLSASRPQDRQFILSSKKLLLSDSGFYLCAWTAGLYGYTFGSGTRLTVV.

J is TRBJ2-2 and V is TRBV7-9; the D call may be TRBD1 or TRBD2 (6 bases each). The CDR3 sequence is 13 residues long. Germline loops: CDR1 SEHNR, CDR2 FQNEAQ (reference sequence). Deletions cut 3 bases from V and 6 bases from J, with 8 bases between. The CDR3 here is CASSLEGAGELFF. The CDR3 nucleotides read TGTGCCAGCAGCTTGGAGGGGGCCGGGGAGCTGTTTTTT. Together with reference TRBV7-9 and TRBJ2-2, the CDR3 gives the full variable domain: DTGVSQNPRHKITKRGQNVTFRCDPISEHNRLYWYRQTLGQGPEFLTYFQNEAQLEKSRLLSDRFSAERPKGSFSTLEIQRTEQGDSAMYLCASSLEGAGELFFGEGSRLTVL.

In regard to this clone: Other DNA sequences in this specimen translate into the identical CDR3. CDR3 DNA sequence: TGTGCCAGCAGCTTAGGGGTCGGAGAGACCCAGTACTTC. Its translation is CASSLGVGETQYF. This chain joins TRBV11-3 and TRBJ2-5; D remains ambiguous. The CDR3 sequence is 13 residues long. V was pared by 1 base and J by 4 bases, with 7 bases between. Germline V CDR1 and CDR2: SGHNT, YENEEA.

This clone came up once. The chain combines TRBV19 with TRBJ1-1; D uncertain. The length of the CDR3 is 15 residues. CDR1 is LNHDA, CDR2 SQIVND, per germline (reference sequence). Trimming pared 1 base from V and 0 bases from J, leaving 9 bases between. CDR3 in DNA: TGTGCCAGTAGTATAGGGTACGGCATGAACACTGAAGCTTTCTTT. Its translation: CASSIGYGMNTEAFF.

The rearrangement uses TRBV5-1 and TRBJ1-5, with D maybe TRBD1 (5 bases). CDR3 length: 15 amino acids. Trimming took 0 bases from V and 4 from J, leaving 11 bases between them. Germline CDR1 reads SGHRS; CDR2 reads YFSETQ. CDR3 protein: CASSLGGQWNQPQHF. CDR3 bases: TGCGCCAGCAGCTTGGGGGGCCAGTGGAATCAGCCCCAGCATTTT.

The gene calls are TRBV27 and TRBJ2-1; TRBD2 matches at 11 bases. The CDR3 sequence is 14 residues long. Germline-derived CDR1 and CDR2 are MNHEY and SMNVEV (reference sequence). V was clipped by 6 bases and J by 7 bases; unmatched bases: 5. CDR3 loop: CASSPTSGKNEQFF. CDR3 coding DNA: TGTGCCAGCAGCCCGACTAGCGGGAAGAATGAGCAGTTCTTC.

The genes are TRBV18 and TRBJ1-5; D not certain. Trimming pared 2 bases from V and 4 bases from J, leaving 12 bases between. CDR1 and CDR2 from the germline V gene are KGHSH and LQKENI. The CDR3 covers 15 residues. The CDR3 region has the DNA TGTGCCAGCTCACCAGGGGAGGGTGGAAATCAGCCCCAGCATTTT. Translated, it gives CASSPGEGGNQPQHF. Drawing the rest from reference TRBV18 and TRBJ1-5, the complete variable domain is NAGVMQNPRHLVRRRGQEARLRCSPMKGHSHVYWYRQLPEEGLKFMVYLQKENIIDESGMPKERFSAEFPKEGPSILRIQQVVRGDSAAYFCASSPGEGGNQPQHFGDGTRLSIL.

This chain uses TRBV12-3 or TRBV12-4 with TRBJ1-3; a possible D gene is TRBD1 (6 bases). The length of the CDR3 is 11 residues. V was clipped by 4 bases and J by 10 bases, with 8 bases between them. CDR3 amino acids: CASSSGDTIYF. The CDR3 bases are TGTGCCAGCAGTTCAGGGGATACCATATATTTT.

CDR3 nucleotide sequence: TGTGCCAGCAGCCAACAGGGGGTGGAAAAACTGTTTTTT. Its translation: CASSQQGVEKLFF. V is TRBV12-3 or TRBV12-4 and J is TRBJ1-4; 8 nucleotides align to TRBD1. The CDR3 spans 13 residues. Unmatched junction bases numbered 5, after V lost 6 bases and J lost 8 bases.